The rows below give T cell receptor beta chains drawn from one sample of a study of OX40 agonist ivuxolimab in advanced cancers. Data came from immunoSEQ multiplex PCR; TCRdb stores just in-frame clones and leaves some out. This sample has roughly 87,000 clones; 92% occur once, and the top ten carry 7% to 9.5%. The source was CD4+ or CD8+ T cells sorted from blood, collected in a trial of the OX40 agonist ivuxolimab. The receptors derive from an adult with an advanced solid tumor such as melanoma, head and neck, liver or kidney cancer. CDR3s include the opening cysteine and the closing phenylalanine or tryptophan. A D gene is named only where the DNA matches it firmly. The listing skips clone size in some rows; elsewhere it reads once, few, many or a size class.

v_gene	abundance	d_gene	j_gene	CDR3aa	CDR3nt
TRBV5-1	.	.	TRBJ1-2	CASSFGAFGYTF	TGCGCCAGCAGCTTTGGGGCCTTTGGCTACACCTTC
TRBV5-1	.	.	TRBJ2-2	CASRETGELFF	TGCGCCAGCAGGGAAACCGGGGAGCTGTTTTTT
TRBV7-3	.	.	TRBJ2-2	CASSFSDRNTGELFF	TGTGCCAGCAGCTTCTCGGACAGGAACACCGGGGAGCTGTTTTTT
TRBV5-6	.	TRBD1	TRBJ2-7	CASNYPGQGSYEQYF	TGTGCCAGCAACTACCCGGGACAGGGGTCCTACGAGCAGTACTTC
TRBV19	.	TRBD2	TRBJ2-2	CASSIGLANTGELFF	TGTGCCAGTAGTATAGGACTAGCTAACACCGGGGAGCTGTTTTTT
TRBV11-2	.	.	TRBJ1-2	CASSLDQWGLYGYTF	TGTGCCAGCAGCTTAGATCAGTGGGGACTCTATGGCTACACCTTC
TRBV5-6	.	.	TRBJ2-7	CASSLSDEQYF	TGTGCCAGCAGTCTGTCGGACGAGCAGTACTTC
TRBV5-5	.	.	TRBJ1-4	CASSLLQGEWKLFF	TGTGCCAGCAGCTTGTTGCAGGGAGAGTGGAAACTGTTTTTT
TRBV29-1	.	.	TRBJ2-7	CSVELRQKSSYEQYF	TGCAGCGTTGAATTGCGACAGAAGAGCTCCTACGAGCAGTACTTC
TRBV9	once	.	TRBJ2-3	CASSAEAGQPTDTQYF	TGTGCCAGCAGCGCCGAGGCGGGACAGCCCACAGATACGCAGTATTTT
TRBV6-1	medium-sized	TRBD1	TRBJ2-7	CASSETDRVYEQYF	TGTGCCAGCAGTGAGACCGACAGGGTCTACGAGCAGTACTTC
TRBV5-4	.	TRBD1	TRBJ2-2	CASSGETGEVGELFF	TGTGCCAGCAGCGGGGAGACAGGGGAGGTCGGGGAGCTGTTTTTT
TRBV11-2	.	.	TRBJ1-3	CASSLDSTGSSGNTIYF	TGTGCCAGCAGCTTAGATAGTACAGGTAGCTCTGGAAACACCATATATTTT
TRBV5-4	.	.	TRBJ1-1	CASSLGVGTEAFF	TGTGCCAGCAGCTTGGGGGTTGGCACTGAAGCTTTCTTT
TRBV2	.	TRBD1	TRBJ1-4	CASNGQGINEKLFF	TGTGCCAGCAACGGACAGGGGATTAATGAAAAACTGTTTTTT
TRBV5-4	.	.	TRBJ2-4	CAMRGGPGLGNIQYF	TGTGCCATGAGGGGGGGGCCGGGCCTGGGAAACATTCAGTACTTC
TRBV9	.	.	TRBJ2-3	CASSAGGTAPADTQYF	TGTGCCAGCAGCGCAGGAGGGACCGCCCCTGCAGATACGCAGTATTTT
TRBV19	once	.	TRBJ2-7	CASSAGQAYEQYF	TGTGCCAGTAGTGCGGGACAAGCCTACGAGCAGTACTTC
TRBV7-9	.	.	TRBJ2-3	CASSPPLTRDTQYF	TGTGCCAGCAGCCCTCCACTGACGAGAGATACGCAGTATTTT
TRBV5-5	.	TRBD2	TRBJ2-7	CASSYRTLAGGSYEQYF	TGTGCCAGCAGCTATAGGACGCTAGCGGGGGGGTCCTACGAGCAGTACTTC
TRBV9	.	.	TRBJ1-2	CASSAGTGSSYGYTF	TGTGCCAGCAGCGCGGGGACGGGGTCTAGTTATGGCTACACCTTC
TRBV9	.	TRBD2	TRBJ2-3	CASSPQGGTSGVPTDTQYF	TGTGCCAGCAGCCCCCAGGGAGGGACTAGCGGGGTTCCGACAGATACGCAGTATTTT
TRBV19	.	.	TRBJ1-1	CASSIGRAGKNTEAFF	TGTGCCAGTAGTATAGGGCGGGCAGGGAAAAACACTGAAGCTTTCTTT
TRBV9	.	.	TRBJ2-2	CASSVVPGELFF	TGTGCCAGCAGCGTAGTCCCCGGGGAGCTGTTTTTT
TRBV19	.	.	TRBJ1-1	CASSIDLWGHHIEAFF	TGTGCCAGTAGTATAGATTTGTGGGGGCACCACATCGAAGCTTTCTTT
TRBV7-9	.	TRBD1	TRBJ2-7	CASSLGTGEQYF	TGTGCCAGCAGCTTAGGGACAGGGGAGCAGTACTTC
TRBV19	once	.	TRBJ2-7	CASSIAGAPSYEQYF	TGTGCCAGTAGTATAGCCGGGGCCCCCTCCTACGAGCAGTACTTC
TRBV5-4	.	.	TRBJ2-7	CASSFGTSYEQYF	TGTGCCAGCAGCTTTGGAACTTCCTACGAGCAGTACTTC
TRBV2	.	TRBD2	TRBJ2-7	CASTERGDEQYF	TGTGCCAGCACCGAACGGGGGGACGAGCAGTACTTC
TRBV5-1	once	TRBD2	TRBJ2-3	CASSFTSGDRTDTQYF	TGCGCCAGCAGCTTTACTAGCGGGGACCGCACAGATACGCAGTATTTT
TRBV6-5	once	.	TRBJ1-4	CASSYGSGINEKLFF	TGTGCCAGCAGTTACGGCTCGGGGATTAATGAAAAACTGTTTTTT
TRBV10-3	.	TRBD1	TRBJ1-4	CAISAGGLGANEKLFF	TGTGCCATCAGTGCAGGGGGCCTGGGTGCTAATGAAAAACTGTTTTTT
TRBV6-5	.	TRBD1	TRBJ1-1	CASRWTGYMDTEAFF	TGTGCCAGCAGGTGGACAGGATATATGGACACTGAAGCTTTCTTT
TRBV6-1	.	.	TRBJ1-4	CASGDSSTNEKLFF	TGTGCCAGCGGAGACAGCTCAACTAATGAAAAACTGTTTTTT
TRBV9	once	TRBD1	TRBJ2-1	CASSANRDRPYNEQFF	TGTGCCAGCAGCGCAAACCGGGACAGACCCTACAATGAGCAGTTCTTC